This T cell receptor beta chain was captured by sequencing in a study of T cell repertoires and HLA-DP antigens. At the level of the study: In vitro CD4+ alloreactivity was against HeLa-presented HLA-DP. Average DNA input: around 200 ng for CD137+CD4+ sorts, roughly 1.2 ug pre-culture.

For this clone: Its target is not known.

General study points: The CD4+ repertoire was not split into naive and memory.

Sequencing was performed with immunoSEQ multiplex PCR; in TCRdb, only in-frame clones are kept and a portion is missing. In the table there are 85,000 to 90,000 clones, approximately 89% of which are singletons. Germline loops: CDR1 GTSNPN, CDR2 SVGIG (reference sequence). Trimming pared 0 bases from V and 5 bases from J, leaving 6 bases between. This CDR3 has 12 residues. Untouched CD4+ T cells were bead-isolated at about 98% purity. Specimen: CD4+ T cells from PBMCs. The clonotype was recovered from a man aged 45-65 years in good health and CMV-seronegative. The rearrangement uses TRBV30 and TRBJ2-3, with no clear D. CDR3 residues: CAWSVLGDTQYF. Written as DNA, the CDR3 is TGTGCCTGGAGTGTACTTGGAGATACGCAGTATTTT.